A single sample is the source of the 2 T cell receptor beta chains below, sequenced in a study of blood T cells in healthy people across ages. Primers used in a second PCR of roughly 6 to 12 cycles were a sample-barcoded 5' primer and a J-beta primer mix. TCRdb recomputed calls from the 5' RACE reads with MiXCR, one row per CDR3 protein. The data contain more than 600,000 distinct CDR3 sequences, roughly 25% of them seen just once; the ten biggest clones take up around 9.2%. These data also formed part of another study, on T cells of mothers and their children.

Source material: blood. The receptors originated from a boy aged 5-17 years in good health.

V is TRBV28 and J is TRBJ1-6, with 8 bases identical to TRBD1. CDR1 is MDHEN and CDR2 is SYDVKM in the germline V gene. With 1 base clipped from V and 8 bases from J, the junction kept 4 bases outside the gene matches. The length of the CDR3 is 15 residues. CDR3: CASSLLGQADSPLHF. The DNA for the CDR3 is TGTGCCAGCAGTTTATTGGGACAGGCAGATTCACCCCTCCACTTT.

Only a few counts were recorded for this clonotype. This chain links TRBV7-3 with TRBJ2-1, with 12 bases lining up with TRBD2. The CDR3 runs to 18 residues. Germline assignment: CDR1 SGHTA and CDR2 FQGTGA. Trimming took 5 bases from V and 8 from J; bases not matched to a gene: 16. The CDR3 loop is CASSPGASGRALFDEQFF. The CDR3 region has the DNA TGTGCCAGCAGCCCGGGGGCTAGCGGGAGGGCGCTTTTCGATGAGCAGTTCTTC.